This TCR beta chain is drawn from a study of T cell responses to AZD1222 COVID-19 vaccine. Study-wide findings and caveats: Clonal diversity may have been underestimated in mostly white British donors. Among those given AZD1222, only five or six were seropositive at baseline.

About this clone itself: Its cognate antigen is unknown.

The germline V gene has CDR1 LGHDT and CDR2 YNNKEL (reference sequence). The CDR3 covers 17 residues. The germline V and J ends were trimmed by 5 bases and 0 bases, with 19 bases remaining between them. Assay used: immunoSEQ multiplex PCR; TCRdb lists only in-frame clones, some missing. The table shows about 150,000 clones, with approximately 88% occurring only once. This TCR derives from an adult in good health. Sequences were derived from peripheral blood, sampled on day 0 of MenACWY control vaccination. The genes are TRBV3-1 (or the pseudogene TRBV3-2) and TRBJ1-2; perhaps TRBD1 as D (5 bases). CDR3 sequence (DNA): TGTGCCAGCAGCTCCCGGGACGAGGTCGGAACTAACTATGGCTACACCTTC. Its protein product is CASSSRDEVGTNYGYTF.